This TCR beta chain appears in the sequencing data of a study of response to subunit inactivated influenza vaccine. Findings of the study overall: Authors suggested that a seasonal influenza vaccination recruits few new T cells each time.

Between the trimmed V and J ends, which lost 4 bases and 8 bases, there was a span of 14 bases. The length of the CDR3 is 13 residues. Germline CDR1 reads SQVTM; CDR2 reads ANQGSEA. Worth noting for this clonotype: The antigen is undetermined.

TCRdb called the RT-PCR reads again in MiXCR, with one record for every CDR3 protein. The sample lists 550,000 to 800,000 distinct CDR3 sequences, 15% to 18% occurring once. This chain joins TRBV29-1 and TRBJ1-4, with a tentative D call TRBD1 (5 bases). The clonotype was recovered from a man over 45 who received an inactivated influenza vaccine. Sequencing used PBMCs from blood, obtained about 11 days after vaccination. This CDR3 is CSVGGLGREKLFF. CDR3 sequence (DNA): TGCAGCGTTGGGGGATTGGGACGGGAAAAACTGTTTTTT.